This TCR beta chain was observed in a study of T cell responses to AZD1222 COVID-19 vaccine. General study points: White British donors predominated, females outnumbered males, and clonal diversity was possibly underestimated. Only five or six people who got AZD1222 tested seropositive at baseline. CD4 TCRs covered the whole spike, strongest at regions 160-218 and 743-854.

In the case of this clone: What it binds is not known.

The protocol was immunoSEQ multiplex PCR, while the TCRdb copy is restricted to in-frame clones and leaves out a portion. The sample shows about 140,000 clones, 80% to 95% of them seen only once. With 3 bases clipped from V and 4 bases from J, the junction kept 10 bases outside the gene matches. The germline CDR1 and CDR2 sequences are KGHDR and SFDVKD. The CDR3 is made up of 17 amino acids. The source of this sequence is an adult in good health. The chain combines TRBV24-1 with TRBJ2-5, with 10 bases aligning to TRBD1. The sequenced sample was peripheral blood, obtained on day 0 of AZD1222 vaccination. The CDR3 reads CATSDMTGTGEGETQYF. CDR3 DNA sequence: TGTGCCACCAGTGATATGACCGGGACAGGGGAGGGAGAGACCCAGTACTTC.